This TCR beta chain was sequenced during a study of OX40 agonist ivuxolimab in advanced cancers. Study summary: Head and neck, renal cell, melanoma or hepatocellular carcinoma were the cancers that dose-escalation patients had. Two cutaneous melanoma patients and one hepatocellular carcinoma patient, three in all, had partial responses.

Enrollment shut out patients with autoimmune disease history or systemic immunosuppression. In germline, CDR1 is LNHDA, CDR2 SQIVND (reference sequence). This CDR3 has 14 residues. Trimming pared 1 base from V and 5 bases from J, leaving 11 bases between. Method: immunoSEQ multiplex PCR; TCRdb's copy keeps in-frame clones and lacks some. The sample includes some 73,000 clones, around 85% seen only once; the top ten take around 0.75%. This TCR derives from an adult with an advanced solid tumor such as melanoma, head and neck, liver or kidney cancer. The chain uses TRBV19 and TRBJ2-5; D perhaps matches TRBD2 (5 bases). The material was CD4+ or CD8+ T cells sorted from blood, obtained in a trial of the OX40 agonist ivuxolimab. CDR3 coding DNA: TGTGCCAGTAGTATAGCAGCGGCTAGGGAGACCCAGTACTTC. This encodes CASSIAAARETQYF.